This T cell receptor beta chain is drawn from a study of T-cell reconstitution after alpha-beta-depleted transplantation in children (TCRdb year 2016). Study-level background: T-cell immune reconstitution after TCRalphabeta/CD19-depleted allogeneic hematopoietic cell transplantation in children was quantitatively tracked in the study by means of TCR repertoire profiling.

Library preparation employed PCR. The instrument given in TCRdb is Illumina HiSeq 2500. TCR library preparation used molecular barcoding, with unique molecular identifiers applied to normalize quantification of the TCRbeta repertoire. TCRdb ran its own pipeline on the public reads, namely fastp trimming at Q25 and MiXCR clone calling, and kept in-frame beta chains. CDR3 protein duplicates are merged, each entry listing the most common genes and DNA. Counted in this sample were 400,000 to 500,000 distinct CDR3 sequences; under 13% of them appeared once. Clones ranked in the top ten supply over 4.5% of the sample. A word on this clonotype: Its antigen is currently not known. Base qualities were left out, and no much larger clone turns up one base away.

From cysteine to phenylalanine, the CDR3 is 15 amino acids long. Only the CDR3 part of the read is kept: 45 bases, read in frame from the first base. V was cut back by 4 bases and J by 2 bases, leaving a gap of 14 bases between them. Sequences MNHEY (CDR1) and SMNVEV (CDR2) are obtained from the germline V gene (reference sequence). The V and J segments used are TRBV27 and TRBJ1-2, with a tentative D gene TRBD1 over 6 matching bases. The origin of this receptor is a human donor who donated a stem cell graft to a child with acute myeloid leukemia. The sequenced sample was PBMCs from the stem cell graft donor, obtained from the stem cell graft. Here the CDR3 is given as CASSSSVTGNYGYTF. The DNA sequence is TGTGCCAGCAGTTCCTCAGTGACAGGCAACTATGGCTACACCTTC.